This T cell receptor beta chain was sequenced in a study of early T cells in non-severe SARS-CoV-2 infection. Study outcomes and limitations: There was a bias toward anti-spike CD8 responses in VDJdb matching, which missed private and CD4 specificities.

Individual cDNA molecules each received unique molecular identifiers attached to them. Each CDR3 protein is one row after TCRdb ran MiXCR on the 5' RACE reads. Altogether around 70,000 distinct CDR3 sequences are present, about 12% being singletons, with the ten largest covering roughly 3.9%. CDR3 length: 13 amino acids. CDR1 is GTSNPN, CDR2 SVGIG, per germline (reference sequence). Trimming cost V 8 bases and J 2 bases; bases outside gene matches: 5. Notes on this clonotype: Its antigen is as yet unknown.

The J gene is TRBJ2-4, the V gene TRBV30; 8 bases align to TRBD2. The material sequenced was whole blood. This clonotype was sampled from an adult who was a healthcare worker with PCR-confirmed SARS-CoV-2 infection or an uninfected control (not recorded which). CDR3 loop: CAREGETKNIQYF. The CDR3 nucleotides are TGTGCCCGGGAGGGGGAGACCAAAAACATTCAGTACTTC.